This TCR beta chain was sequenced during a study of blood T cells in healthy people across ages. Study results and caveats: PBMCs left unsorted prevented a conclusive naive versus antigen-experienced comparison. Long-lived donors carried more naive CD4+ cells and greater diversity than aged donors. Roughly linearly, TCR beta diversity per million T cells fell as age increased.

The use of a sample-barcoded 5' primer and a J-beta primer mix characterized a second PCR of roughly 6 to 12 cycles. Each CDR3 protein is one row after TCRdb ran MiXCR on the 5' RACE reads. The table lists about 1.8 million distinct CDR3 sequences, roughly 49% of them singletons. Comments on this clonotype: Its antigen is not identified.

The CDR3 totals 16 residues. Germline-derived CDR1 and CDR2 are SGDLS and YYNGEE. The ends lost 0 bases at V and 9 bases at J; junction bases unmatched: 6. The sample was blood. The receptor was isolated from a woman between 35 and 50 years old in good health. The rearrangement uses TRBV9 and TRBJ2-5; 15 positions match TRBD2. CDR3 in amino acids: CASSVAPGLAGGPQYF. Written as DNA, the CDR3 is TGTGCCAGCAGCGTAGCCCCGGGACTAGCGGGGGGTCCCCAGTACTTC. The variable domain in full, with the rest retrieved from reference TRBV9 and TRBJ2-5, is DSGVTQTPKHLITATGQRVTLRCSPRSGDLSVYWYQQSLDQGLQFLIQYYNGEERAKGNILERFSAQQFPDLHSELNLSSLELGDSALYFCASSVAPGLAGGPQYFGPGTRLLVL.